This passage covers 9 T cell receptor beta chains from one sample sequenced in a study of blood T cells in healthy people across ages. Then a second PCR, running roughly 7 to 11 cycles, was carried out with a sample-barcoded 5' primer and a J-beta primer mix. Each CDR3 protein is one row after TCRdb ran MiXCR on the 5' RACE reads. Of about 1.7 million distinct CDR3 sequences listed, roughly 27% were seen once; the top ten hold 6.5% to 8.5%. The sample was blood. These receptors were taken from a young woman in good health.

Comments on this clonotype: One end of the junction varies from germline; a read error may be responsible. The chain couples TRBV29-1 to TRBJ1-1; D not resolved. Germline V lookup: CDR1 SQVTM, CDR2 ANQGSEA. The length of the CDR3 is 14 residues. The CDR3 region is CSVELGRVNTEAFF. The CDR3 region has the DNA TGCAGCGTTGAACTCGGAAGGGTGAACACGGAAGCTTTCTTT.

In this sample, this clonotype turned up many times. The chain has TRBV20-1 and TRBJ2-7; no definite D call. The CDR3 spans 14 residues. Germline loops: CDR1 DFQATT, CDR2 SNEGSKA (reference sequence). Trimming removed 5 bases from V and 0 bases from J, with 14 bases in between. The CDR3 region has the DNA TGCAGTGCTCTAACGACTGTGAGCTCCTACGAGCAGTACTTC. It encodes CSALTTVSSYEQYF.

This clonotype was detected only a few times. The chain combines TRBV29-1 with TRBJ2-5, with D possibly called TRBD1 or TRBD2 (6 bases each). The CDR3 has 14 amino acids. Germline V gene data show CDR1 as SQVTM and CDR2 as ANQGSEA. Trimming took off 3 bases at V and 2 bases at J, with 13 bases between the two ends. The CDR3 nucleotides are TGCAGCGTTGACCAATGGGGGGCGCAAGAGACCCAGTACTTC. Its protein product is CSVDQWGAQETQYF.

The sample holds many counts of this clonotype. The V and J genes are TRBV29-1 and TRBJ2-3; possibly TRBD1 or TRBD2 for D (5 bases each). V was trimmed by 4 bases and J by 1 base, leaving 9 bases between them. Per germline, CDR1 SQVTM and CDR2 ANQGSEA. This CDR3 contains 13 residues. The chain's CDR3 is CSVGGSGTDTQYF. DNA of the CDR3: TGCAGCGTTGGGGGGTCGGGCACAGATACGCAGTATTTT.

In this sample, this clonotype turned up many times. The gene calls are TRBV6-5 and TRBJ1-2; TRBD1 matches at 8 bases. Losses at the gene ends were 8 bases for V and 5 bases for J; bases not matched to a gene: 10. Germline values: CDR1 MNHEY, CDR2 SVGAGI. The CDR3 is 14 amino acids. The chain's CDR3 is CASGLGTGTYGYTF. DNA of the CDR3: TGTGCCAGCGGCCTTGGGACAGGAACGTATGGCTACACCTTC.

The chain is built from TRBV29-1 and TRBJ2-4; 7 nucleotides line up with TRBD1. Germline CDR1 is SQVTM and CDR2 is ANQGSEA. The V and J ends lost 2 bases and 13 bases, in that order; junction bases with no gene match: 5. This CDR3 has 11 amino acids. The CDR3 reads CSVEQGVEQYF. For the CDR3, the DNA is TGCAGCGTTGAACAGGGGGTTGAGCAGTACTTC.

This clonotype was detected many times. This chain uses TRBV20-1 with TRBJ2-7, with D uncertain. There are 15 residues in the CDR3. The V end lost 0 bases, the J end lost 2 bases, and 14 bases lay between the germline ends. Germline CDR1 and CDR2: DFQATT and SNEGSKA (reference sequence). CDR3 coding DNA: TGCAGTGCTAGAGACGCGGTAGGCACAACCTACGAGCAGTACTTC. Translated, it gives CSARDAVGTTYEQYF.

This clonotype occurred a few times. The chain couples TRBV24-1 to TRBJ2-3, with 12 bases lining up with TRBD1. CDR1 KGHDR and CDR2 SFDVKD come from the germline V gene. Trimming at V came to 1 base and at J to 5 bases, leaving 6 bases not matched to a gene. There are 17 residues in the CDR3. The CDR3 DNA is TGTGCCACCAGTGATTTTTTTCGGGACAGGGGGCGAGATACGCAGTATTTT. Translated, it gives CATSDFFRDRGRDTQYF.

This clonotype came up a few times. This sequence may be a read error, since a much larger clone differs from it by one base. The chain employs TRBV12-3 or TRBV12-4 and TRBJ2-5; D is undetermined. V shed 6 bases and J shed 11 bases, with 16 bases lying between them. There are 12 residues in the CDR3. The CDR3 DNA follows: TGTGCCAGCAGCCGGAAGACCAATGAGCAGTACTTC. Its translation is CASSRKTNEQYF.